The rows below give T cell receptor beta chains drawn from one sample of a study of blood T cell repertoires in COVID-19. Some clones are missing from TCRdb's copy, which holds only in-frame ones; the method was immunoSEQ multiplex PCR. Among 200,000 to 250,000 clones listed, 88% were seen once. Sequenced: PBMCs or T cells enriched from blood (not recorded which). The source of these receptors is a woman aged 45-60 years with acute COVID-19. The CDR3 runs from the conserved cysteine through the conserved F or W. The order of the fields is J gene, clone size, D gene, V gene, CDR3 protein, CDR3 DNA. The D gene is left open where the match is weak. Clone size, where shown, is once, few, many, or a class for clones that have expanded.

J gene: TRBJ2-1
clone size: once
D gene: -
V gene: TRBV18
CDR3 protein: CASSPGTLYNEQFF
CDR3 DNA: TGTGCCAGCTCACCCGGGACATTATACAATGAGCAGTTCTTC

J gene: TRBJ2-3
clone size: -
D gene: -
V gene: TRBV28
CDR3 protein: CASSSYASGADTQYF
CDR3 DNA: TGTGCCAGCTCATCTTACGCCTCAGGGGCAGATACGCAGTATTTT

J gene: TRBJ2-7
clone size: -
D gene: TRBD2
V gene: TRBV9
CDR3 protein: CASSRSIGTKLYEQYF
CDR3 DNA: TGTGCCAGCAGCCGTAGCATCGGGACTAAACTCTACGAGCAGTACTTC

J gene: TRBJ1-4
clone size: -
D gene: TRBD1
V gene: TRBV28
CDR3 protein: CASRLTGRGVEKLFF
CDR3 DNA: TGTGCCAGCAGACTGACAGGGCGAGGGGTTGAAAAACTGTTTTTT

J gene: TRBJ2-7
clone size: -
D gene: -
V gene: TRBV12-3/TRBV12-4
CDR3 protein: CASSFRQGGEQYF
CDR3 DNA: TGTGCCAGCAGTTTTCGGCAGGGGGGCGAGCAGTACTTC

J gene: TRBJ1-3
clone size: -
D gene: TRBD1
V gene: TRBV6-5
CDR3 protein: CASSWDRSSGNTIYF
CDR3 DNA: TGTGCCAGCAGTTGGGACAGGAGCTCTGGAAACACCATATATTTT

J gene: TRBJ2-3
clone size: -
D gene: -
V gene: TRBV28
CDR3 protein: CASVEGSGTQYF
CDR3 DNA: TGTGCCAGCGTCGAAGGTTCGGGTACGCAGTATTTT

J gene: TRBJ1-1
clone size: -
D gene: TRBD1
V gene: TRBV19
CDR3 protein: CASNPGQGRTEAFF
CDR3 DNA: TGTGCCAGTAACCCGGGACAGGGGAGGACTGAAGCTTTCTTT

J gene: TRBJ2-7
clone size: -
D gene: -
V gene: TRBV5-6
CDR3 protein: CASSLPFWGRGSSYEQYF
CDR3 DNA: TGTGCCAGCAGCTTACCGTTCTGGGGGCGAGGTAGTTCCTACGAGCAGTACTTC

J gene: TRBJ2-2
clone size: -
D gene: -
V gene: TRBV28
CDR3 protein: CASSLPTRAGELFF
CDR3 DNA: TGTGCCAGCAGTCTCCCGACAAGAGCCGGGGAGCTGTTTTTT

J gene: TRBJ2-3
clone size: -
D gene: -
V gene: TRBV9
CDR3 protein: CASSVYGRSTDTQYF
CDR3 DNA: TGTGCCAGCAGCGTATACGGGAGAAGCACAGATACGCAGTATTTT

J gene: TRBJ2-7
clone size: -
D gene: -
V gene: TRBV5-1
CDR3 protein: CASSPYGGAYEQYF
CDR3 DNA: TGCGCCAGCAGCCCTTACGGGGGAGCCTACGAGCAGTACTTC

J gene: TRBJ1-6
clone size: -
D gene: -
V gene: TRBV9
CDR3 protein: CASSVSVSYNSPLHF
CDR3 DNA: TGTGCCAGCAGCGTATCCGTCTCCTATAATTCACCCCTCCACTTT

J gene: TRBJ2-5
clone size: -
D gene: -
V gene: TRBV12-3/TRBV12-4
CDR3 protein: CASREGASETQYF
CDR3 DNA: TGTGCCAGCAGGGAGGGGGCTTCAGAGACCCAGTACTTC

J gene: TRBJ2-5
clone size: -
D gene: TRBD2
V gene: TRBV4-1
CDR3 protein: CASSQDVSGKTQYF
CDR3 DNA: TGCGCCAGCAGCCAAGATGTAAGCGGGAAGACCCAGTACTTC

J gene: TRBJ1-6
clone size: -
D gene: -
V gene: TRBV10-3
CDR3 protein: CAISESPGGKESPLHF
CDR3 DNA: TGTGCCATCAGTGAGTCCCCCGGGGGAAAGGAATCACCCCTCCACTTT

J gene: TRBJ2-7
clone size: -
D gene: TRBD1
V gene: TRBV7-9
CDR3 protein: CASSSAFGTGGRNPYEQYF
CDR3 DNA: TGTGCCAGCAGCTCCGCCTTTGGGACAGGGGGCCGCAATCCCTACGAGCAGTACTTC

J gene: TRBJ2-7
clone size: -
D gene: -
V gene: TRBV28
CDR3 protein: CASRNQGFNEQYF
CDR3 DNA: TGTGCCAGCCGAAACCAGGGTTTCAACGAGCAGTACTTC

J gene: TRBJ1-5
clone size: -
D gene: TRBD1
V gene: TRBV30
CDR3 protein: CAWNTGGRNQPQHF
CDR3 DNA: TGTGCCTGGAATACAGGGGGCCGCAATCAGCCCCAGCATTTT

J gene: TRBJ2-5
clone size: -
D gene: -
V gene: TRBV24-1
CDR3 protein: CATSGSQGRETQYF
CDR3 DNA: TGTGCCACCAGTGGTTCTCAGGGAAGAGAGACCCAGTACTTC

J gene: TRBJ1-5
clone size: -
D gene: -
V gene: TRBV2
CDR3 protein: CASSERTENQPQHF
CDR3 DNA: TGTGCCAGCAGTGAACGGACAGAAAATCAGCCCCAGCATTTT

J gene: TRBJ2-1
clone size: once
D gene: TRBD1
V gene: TRBV19
CDR3 protein: CASSARQGVNEQFF
CDR3 DNA: TGTGCCAGTAGTGCTAGACAGGGTGTGAATGAGCAGTTCTTC

J gene: TRBJ2-3
clone size: -
D gene: TRBD2
V gene: TRBV7-9
CDR3 protein: CASSQGLAGADTQYF
CDR3 DNA: TGTGCCAGCAGCCAGGGACTAGCGGGAGCAGATACGCAGTATTTT

J gene: TRBJ1-2
clone size: -
D gene: TRBD1
V gene: TRBV27
CDR3 protein: CASSFGTGPYGYTF
CDR3 DNA: TGTGCCAGCAGTTTCGGGACAGGGCCCTATGGCTACACCTTC

J gene: TRBJ1-5
clone size: -
D gene: TRBD1
V gene: TRBV27
CDR3 protein: CASSPPTGSNQPQHF
CDR3 DNA: TGTGCCAGCAGTCCTCCGACAGGGAGCAATCAGCCCCAGCATTTT

J gene: TRBJ2-7
clone size: -
D gene: -
V gene: TRBV11-1
CDR3 protein: CASSFVGGSYEQYF
CDR3 DNA: TGTGCCAGCAGCTTTGTGGGAGGCTCCTACGAGCAGTACTTC

J gene: TRBJ2-5
clone size: -
D gene: TRBD2
V gene: TRBV11-2
CDR3 protein: CASSFFAGGPWETQYF
CDR3 DNA: TGTGCCAGCAGCTTTTTCGCGGGAGGGCCATGGGAGACCCAGTACTTC

J gene: TRBJ1-2
clone size: -
D gene: TRBD1
V gene: TRBV4-2
CDR3 protein: CASSPGTEAWNGYTF
CDR3 DNA: TGTGCCAGCAGTCCAGGGACAGAGGCTTGGAATGGCTACACCTTC

J gene: TRBJ2-1
clone size: -
D gene: TRBD1
V gene: TRBV28
CDR3 protein: CASSTPGQGRNEQFF
CDR3 DNA: TGTGCCAGCAGTACACCGGGACAGGGGAGGAATGAGCAGTTCTTC

J gene: TRBJ2-7
clone size: -
D gene: TRBD1
V gene: TRBV7-8
CDR3 protein: CASSIHRGQGGYEQYF
CDR3 DNA: TGTGCCAGCAGCATTCACAGGGGGCAGGGGGGCTACGAGCAGTACTTC

J gene: TRBJ2-2
clone size: -
D gene: -
V gene: TRBV24-1
CDR3 protein: CATSDPRKDSGNTGELFF
CDR3 DNA: TGTGCCACCAGTGACCCTCGGAAGGATAGCGGAAACACCGGGGAGCTGTTTTTT

J gene: TRBJ2-1
clone size: -
D gene: -
V gene: TRBV27
CDR3 protein: CASSFRESLNNEQFF
CDR3 DNA: TGTGCCAGCAGTTTCCGGGAGTCTCTGAACAATGAGCAGTTCTTC

J gene: TRBJ2-3
clone size: -
D gene: TRBD1
V gene: TRBV5-1
CDR3 protein: CASSVTGPTDTQYF
CDR3 DNA: TGCGCCAGCAGCGTGACAGGGCCCACAGATACGCAGTATTTT